The clone carrying this T cell receptor (beta chain) occurred once. Trimming removed 4 bases from V and 3 bases from J, with 10 bases in between. This CDR3 comprises 13 residues. Germline V gene lookup returns CDR1 LGHDT and CDR2 YNNKEL (reference sequence). TCRdb keeps only in-frame clones here, not all; method: immunoSEQ multiplex PCR. Among roughly 100,000 clones listed, roughly 90% were seen once. The data originate from a study of blood T cell repertoires in COVID-19. The wider study: T cells, B-cell-depleted T cells, or PBMCs provided the cDNA or gDNA that served as material.

Seattle patients were enrolled during active infection and followed longitudinally. Sequencing was done on a sample of peripheral blood. The receptor was isolated from a woman in her fifties or sixties with COVID-19, enrolled during active disease. The rearrangement uses TRBV3-1 (or the pseudogene TRBV3-2) and TRBJ2-7, with D possibly being TRBD2 (6 bases). DNA for the CDR3: TGTGCCAGCAGCCCCACGGGAGTCTACGAGCAGTACTTC. Protein sequence: CASSPTGVYEQYF.